This TCR beta chain stems from a study of cytomegalovirus exposure and HLA in healthy donors. Findings and limits, study-wide: Clonal expansion, a later analysis showed, was greater in HLA-associated TCR beta chains than in equally common others. Sequencing had likely introduced a cluster of highly shared sequence variants as an artifact.

Researchers ran the PCR with 60 Vbeta and 13 Jbeta primers. Authors' analysis steps: There were around 80 million unique TCR beta chains by a later count, and around 10 million of them were shared. Assay used: immunoSEQ multiplex PCR; TCRdb lists only in-frame clones, some missing. That table supplies the V and J calls and clone size; D and trimming were determined from the DNA. The data show approximately 130,000 clones, 81% seen once. Deletions cut 1 base from V and 4 bases from J, with 17 bases between. The germline V gene encodes CDR1 SGHKS and CDR2 YYEKEE (reference sequence). This CDR3 region has 17 residues. This clone has just a few counts. Its specificity is not known.

Specimen: PBMCs. This receptor was obtained from a man aged 18 to 35 in good health and CMV-seronegative. The genes are TRBV5-5 and TRBJ2-2; maybe TRBD1 (6 bases). The CDR3 loop is CASSLIRVGAITGELFF. The CDR3 nucleotides read TGTGCCAGCAGCTTGATAAGGGTGGGGGCTATCACCGGGGAGCTGTTTTTT.